Here is one T cell receptor (beta chain) with its context. The data originate from a study of blood T cell repertoires in COVID-19. About the study: Acute and convalescent COVID-19 samples came from the United States, Italy and Spain. T cells, B-cell-depleted T cells, or PBMCs supplied cDNA or gDNA.

Original methodology: Estimation of nucleated cell counts was performed using reference gene primer amplification. The data were produced by immunoSEQ multiplex PCR, yet TCRdb's version contains in-frame clones alone and is incomplete. Clone size and the V and J calls come from that table; the DNA yielded D and trimming. In the table there are 200,000 to 300,000 clones, around 80% of which are singletons. V gave up 1 base and J gave up 4 bases, with 11 bases separating them. The CDR3 spans 15 residues. Germline V gene lookup returns CDR1 LNHDA and CDR2 SQIVND (reference sequence). Specimen: peripheral blood. The clonotype comes from a man in his fifties or sixties with acute or convalescent COVID-19. The V gene is TRBV19, the J gene TRBJ1-5; D possibly corresponds to TRBD1 (5 bases). The CDR3 region is CASSIAGRRNQPQHF. The CDR3 region has the DNA TGTGCCAGTAGTATAGCAGGGCGCAGGAATCAGCCCCAGCATTTT.